One sample yielded the 11 T cell receptor beta chains listed below, sequenced in a study of shared clonotypes between healthy human individuals. This table comes from immunoSEQ multiplex PCR, and its TCRdb copy is limited to in-frame clones, with some not included. The sample has around 2.5 million clones, roughly 93% seen once. The specimen sequenced was naive CD4+ T cells from PBMCs. Sample subset: CD45RA+ positively selected. Receptors were obtained from a man younger than 30 in good health. Some clones in this sample may be carry-over from other donors' samples.

The CDR3 DNA is TGTGCCAGCAGCTTAATGGGACTACCAAGGAGCACAGATACGCAGTATTTT. Protein: CASSLMGLPRSTDTQYF. The gene calls are TRBV7-3 and TRBJ2-3, with 7 bases identical to TRBD2. The CDR3 spans 17 residues. The trim removed 1 base at V and 0 bases at J, leaving 7 bases unmatched. CDR1 and CDR2 from the germline V gene are SGHTA and FQGTGA.

The rearrangement links TRBV10-1 to TRBJ2-3; tentatively, D is TRBD1 (6 bases). Germline V gene sequence: CDR1 WNHNN, CDR2 SYGVQD (reference sequence). The V end lost 3 bases, the J end lost 0 bases, and 13 bases lay between the germline ends. CDR3 size: 16 residues. CDR3 region: CASSDSRGTSTDTQYF. The DNA for the CDR3 is TGCGCCAGCAGTGATTCCAGGGGAACTAGCACAGATACGCAGTATTTT.

The V call is TRBV29-1, the J call TRBJ1-1; a possible D gene is TRBD1 (6 bases). Looked up from germline, CDR1 is SQVTM and CDR2 is ANQGSEA. The CDR3 consists of 15 residues. V dropped 4 bases and J dropped 4 bases, with 19 bases sitting between them. The CDR3 DNA reads as TGCAGCGTTGTTGTAAGAGCTATCAGGGGCACTGAAGCTTTCTTT. Its translation is CSVVVRAIRGTEAFF. Filled out from reference TRBV29-1 and TRBJ1-1, the complete variable domain reads SAVISQKPSRDICQRGTSLTIQCQVDSQVTMMFWYRQQPGQSLTLIATANQGSEATYESGFVIDKFPISRPNLTFSTLTVSNMSPEDSSIYLCSVVVRAIRGTEAFFGQGTRLTVV.

The chain employs TRBV28 and TRBJ1-1, with 7 bases identical to TRBD1. The junction had 10 bases not matched to a gene; V was cut back by 4 bases and J by 8 bases. The CDR3 is 14 residues long. The V gene's germline CDR1 is MDHEN and CDR2 SYDVKM. CDR3 DNA sequence: TGTGCCAGCAGTTCAACCTCCGACAGGGCCGAAGCTTTCTTT. This codes for CASSSTSDRAEAFF.

This chain uses TRBV7-9 with TRBJ2-7; no clear D. Germline lookup yields CDR1 SEHNR and CDR2 FQNEAQ (reference sequence). V lost 1 base and J 0 bases, leaving 10 bases between the germline ends. The CDR3 loop spans 15 amino acids. The CDR3 region has the DNA TGTGCCAGCAGCTTAGGATCTGTCCGCTCCTACGAGCAGTACTTC. It specifies CASSLGSVRSYEQYF.

The J gene is TRBJ1-2, the V gene TRBV28, with TRBD1 identical over 8 bases. The CDR3 totals 15 residues. Unmatched junction bases numbered 6, after V lost 6 bases and J lost 0 bases. The germline V gene has CDR1 MDHEN and CDR2 SYDVKM. CDR3 bases: TGTGCCAGCAGCCGGGACAGGCGTGCTAACTATGGCTACACCTTC. Translating gives CASSRDRRANYGYTF.

The CDR3: CASTREWGTDTQYF. In DNA, the CDR3 is TGTGCCAGTACCCGGGAGTGGGGGACAGATACGCAGTATTTT. The rearrangement uses TRBV19 and TRBJ2-3, with D possibly being TRBD2 (6 bases). Germline assignment: CDR1 LNHDA and CDR2 SQIVND (reference sequence). Trimming left V 7 bases short and J 3 bases short, with 14 bases between. The CDR3 has 14 residues.

V is TRBV2 and J is TRBJ2-3; D is possibly TRBD2 (6 bases). CDR1 SNHLY and CDR2 FYNNEI come from the germline V gene. This CDR3 has 15 residues. V gave up 4 bases and J gave up 2 bases, with 13 bases separating them. Here the CDR3 reads CASSGAAGITDTQYF. DNA of the CDR3: TGTGCCAGCAGTGGGGCGGCGGGAATCACAGATACGCAGTATTTT.

Only one count was recorded for this clone. The V call is TRBV9, the J call TRBJ2-5, with D possibly being TRBD1 (5 bases). Germline CDR1 is SGDLS and CDR2 is YYNGEE. The V and J ends lost 4 bases and 6 bases respectively, with 19 bases between them. This CDR3 is built from 15 residues. The CDR3 DNA reads TGTGCCAGCAGCCCTCTAGGGGCAGGGTGGCAGACCCAGTACTTC. Translated: CASSPLGAGWQTQYF.

The rearrangement links TRBV29-1 to TRBJ2-7; 11 positions match TRBD2. Trimming at V came to 5 bases and at J to 6 bases, leaving 3 bases not matched to a gene. Germline CDR1 reads SQVTM; CDR2 reads ANQGSEA. The CDR3 is 12 residues long. The CDR3 bases are TGCAGCGTTACTAGCGGGAGCGGCGAGCAGTACTTC. Translated: CSVTSGSGEQYF.

V usage is TRBV7-2 and J usage is TRBJ1-2; D gene uncertain. The germline V gene has CDR1 SGHTA and CDR2 FQGNSA. V lost 0 bases, J lost 2 bases, and 10 bases lay in between. The CDR3 length is 15 residues. CDR3 DNA sequence: TGTGCCAGCAGCTTAGCGAAGAACGTCAACTATGGCTACACCTTC. Its protein is CASSLAKNVNYGYTF. Full variable domain (remainder filled in from reference TRBV7-2 and TRBJ1-2): GAGVSQSPSNKVTEKGKDVELRCDPISGHTALYWYRQSLGQGLEFLIYFQGNSAPDKSGLPSDRFSAERTGGSVSTLTIQRTQQEDSAVYLCASSLAKNVNYGYTFGSGTRLTVV.